This is a list of T cell receptor beta chains from one sample in a study of T cell changes during pregnancy in multiple sclerosis. Assay used: immunoSEQ multiplex PCR; TCRdb lists only in-frame clones, some missing. The profile shows some 100,000 clones, about 90% of them singletons. The material was peripheral blood, obtained in the second trimester of pregnancy. These receptors were collected from a female donor with multiple sclerosis, enrolled in a pregnancy study. Both conserved end residues are part of each CDR3. The order of the fields is D gene, V gene, clone size, J gene, CDR3 DNA, CDR3 protein. A D gene is named only where the DNA matches it firmly. Clone size is shown for a subset of rows, as once, few, many or a class of expanded clone.

d_call: TRBD2
v_call: TRBV15
clone_size: NA
j_call: TRBJ2-1
cdr3_nt: TGTGCCACCAGCATACCCAGCGGGAGAGGCAATGAGCAGTTCTTC
cdr3_aa: CATSIPSGRGNEQFF

d_call: TRBD1
v_call: TRBV6-1
clone_size: NA
j_call: TRBJ2-7
cdr3_nt: TGTGCCAGCAGTGCACTGACAGGGGGCGGGTGGGAGCAGTACTTC
cdr3_aa: CASSALTGGGWEQYF

d_call: NA
v_call: TRBV28
clone_size: NA
j_call: TRBJ2-1
cdr3_nt: TGTGCCAGCAGTTTATCCTGGAAGGGGGATCTGAATGAGCAGTTCTTC
cdr3_aa: CASSLSWKGDLNEQFF

d_call: NA
v_call: TRBV19
clone_size: once
j_call: TRBJ2-6
cdr3_nt: TGTGCCAGTAGTCTCACGGCCGGAGGAAGGGCCAACGTCCTGACTTTC
cdr3_aa: CASSLTAGGRANVLTF

d_call: TRBD2
v_call: TRBV28
clone_size: NA
j_call: TRBJ2-7
cdr3_nt: TGTGCCAGCAGTCAAGGACTAGCGGGAAGCTACGAGCAGTACTTC
cdr3_aa: CASSQGLAGSYEQYF

d_call: TRBD1
v_call: TRBV7-9
clone_size: NA
j_call: TRBJ2-7
cdr3_nt: TGTGCCAGCAGCTCCTCGGACAGGGACTCCTACGAGCAGTACTTC
cdr3_aa: CASSSSDRDSYEQYF

d_call: TRBD2
v_call: TRBV7-9
clone_size: NA
j_call: TRBJ2-7
cdr3_nt: TGTGCCAGCAGCCAGCGAGCGGGAGCCCCCTCCGAGCAGTACTTC
cdr3_aa: CASSQRAGAPSEQYF

d_call: NA
v_call: TRBV25-1
clone_size: NA
j_call: TRBJ1-4
cdr3_nt: TGTGCCAGCAGTGGACAACAGGGTTATGAAAAACTGTTTTTT
cdr3_aa: CASSGQQGYEKLFF

d_call: NA
v_call: TRBV18
clone_size: NA
j_call: TRBJ1-4
cdr3_nt: TGTGCCAGCTCACCACGGGACACCAATGAAAAACTGTTTTTT
cdr3_aa: CASSPRDTNEKLFF

d_call: TRBD2
v_call: TRBV10-3
clone_size: NA
j_call: TRBJ2-2
cdr3_nt: TGTGCCATCGGGGCGGGAGACACCGGGGAGCTGTTTTTT
cdr3_aa: CAIGAGDTGELFF

d_call: NA
v_call: TRBV25-1
clone_size: NA
j_call: TRBJ1-4
cdr3_nt: TGTGCCAGCAGTGAAGGCGGGGGGCGGTTAGAGCTGTTTTTT
cdr3_aa: CASSEGGGRLELFF

d_call: TRBD1
v_call: TRBV2
clone_size: NA
j_call: TRBJ1-1
cdr3_nt: TGTGCCAGCAGTGGGGTTGGCGGGACAGTGGGCACTGAAGCTTTCTTT
cdr3_aa: CASSGVGGTVGTEAFF

d_call: NA
v_call: TRBV6-6
clone_size: NA
j_call: TRBJ2-1
cdr3_nt: TGTGCCAGCAGTCACACTCTAGTTAATGAGCAGTTCTTC
cdr3_aa: CASSHTLVNEQFF

d_call: TRBD2
v_call: TRBV2
clone_size: NA
j_call: TRBJ2-7
cdr3_nt: TGTGCCAGCAGTTCCCAAGCGGGGACCTACGAGCAGTACTTC
cdr3_aa: CASSSQAGTYEQYF

d_call: NA
v_call: TRBV6-1
clone_size: NA
j_call: TRBJ2-2
cdr3_nt: TGTGCCATTAGGACTACCGGGGAGCTGTTTTTT
cdr3_aa: CAIRTTGELFF

d_call: TRBD2
v_call: TRBV5-4
clone_size: NA
j_call: TRBJ2-4
cdr3_nt: TGTGCCAGCTTAATAGCGGGAGCTCGAGGAAACATTCAGTACTTC
cdr3_aa: CASLIAGARGNIQYF

d_call: NA
v_call: TRBV7-2
clone_size: NA
j_call: TRBJ2-7
cdr3_nt: TGTGCCAGCAGCGACGGGAGTTCCTACGAGCAGTACTTC
cdr3_aa: CASSDGSSYEQYF

d_call: NA
v_call: TRBV19
clone_size: NA
j_call: TRBJ2-2
cdr3_nt: TGTGCCAGTGGCGGAGCGGGTTTGTCCGGGGAGCTGTTTTTT
cdr3_aa: CASGGAGLSGELFF

d_call: TRBD2
v_call: TRBV28
clone_size: NA
j_call: TRBJ2-5
cdr3_nt: TGTGCCAGCAAGGTAGCGGGAGGGGAGGAGACCCAGTACTTC
cdr3_aa: CASKVAGGEETQYF

d_call: NA
v_call: TRBV4-2
clone_size: NA
j_call: TRBJ2-7
cdr3_nt: TGTGCCAGCAGTGACCGGGACGAGCAGTACTTC
cdr3_aa: CASSDRDEQYF

d_call: TRBD1
v_call: TRBV4-2
clone_size: once
j_call: TRBJ1-1
cdr3_nt: TGTGCCAGCAGCCAAGAAGGGGGCGCGGTGAACACTGAAGCTTTCTTT
cdr3_aa: CASSQEGGAVNTEAFF

d_call: TRBD1
v_call: TRBV27
clone_size: NA
j_call: TRBJ1-2
cdr3_nt: TGTGCCAGCGGCGCGGGACAGGGCTTCTATGGCTACACCTTC
cdr3_aa: CASGAGQGFYGYTF

d_call: NA
v_call: TRBV27
clone_size: NA
j_call: TRBJ2-1
cdr3_nt: TGTGCCAGCAGTTTACTAGCGCTATACAATGAGCAGTTCTTC
cdr3_aa: CASSLLALYNEQFF

d_call: TRBD1
v_call: TRBV27
clone_size: NA
j_call: TRBJ1-2
cdr3_nt: TGTGCCAGCAGTTCAATGGACAGGGGGGATGGCTACACCTTC
cdr3_aa: CASSSMDRGDGYTF

d_call: TRBD1
v_call: TRBV6-5
clone_size: NA
j_call: TRBJ2-7
cdr3_nt: TGTGCCAGCAGTTACTCCCCGGGACAGGGAAAGCACGAGCAGTACTTC
cdr3_aa: CASSYSPGQGKHEQYF

d_call: TRBD2
v_call: TRBV4-1
clone_size: NA
j_call: TRBJ2-7
cdr3_nt: TGCGCCAGCAGCCAAGAGGGAGGGCCCTACGAGCAGTACTTC
cdr3_aa: CASSQEGGPYEQYF

d_call: TRBD2
v_call: TRBV19
clone_size: NA
j_call: TRBJ2-4
cdr3_nt: TGTGCCACCCGGGACGGGGGGGCGGACATTCAGTACTTC
cdr3_aa: CATRDGGADIQYF

d_call: TRBD2
v_call: TRBV5-1
clone_size: NA
j_call: TRBJ2-1
cdr3_nt: TGCGCCAGCAGCTCCGGACTAGCGGACTACAATGAGCAGTTCTTC
cdr3_aa: CASSSGLADYNEQFF

d_call: NA
v_call: TRBV19
clone_size: NA
j_call: TRBJ2-3
cdr3_nt: TGTGCCAGTAGTATATGGCCCGGGACAGATACGCAGTATTTT
cdr3_aa: CASSIWPGTDTQYF

d_call: NA
v_call: TRBV29-1
clone_size: NA
j_call: TRBJ2-7
cdr3_nt: TGCAGCGTCGGCCCGGCGGGGGCGAGCTACGAGCAGTACTTC
cdr3_aa: CSVGPAGASYEQYF

d_call: TRBD2
v_call: TRBV9
clone_size: NA
j_call: TRBJ2-1
cdr3_nt: TGTGCCAGCAGCCCACTAGCGGGAGCGGACAATGAGCAGTTCTTC
cdr3_aa: CASSPLAGADNEQFF

d_call: NA
v_call: TRBV5-4
clone_size: NA
j_call: TRBJ2-1
cdr3_nt: TGTGCCAGCAGCTTGGTTGGGGCTTACAATGAGCAGTTCTTC
cdr3_aa: CASSLVGAYNEQFF

d_call: NA
v_call: TRBV28
clone_size: NA
j_call: TRBJ1-2
cdr3_nt: TGTGCCGGCTCGCGGGGCAGGGAGGGTGGCTACACCTTC
cdr3_aa: CAGSRGREGGYTF

d_call: NA
v_call: TRBV5-1
clone_size: NA
j_call: TRBJ2-5
cdr3_nt: TGCGCCAGCAGCCTGGGGGGGGGACAAGCTCAAGAGACCCAGTACTTC
cdr3_aa: CASSLGGGQAQETQYF

d_call: NA
v_call: TRBV11-3
clone_size: NA
j_call: TRBJ2-5
cdr3_nt: TGTGCCAGCAGCTTAGGAACAGGCCAAGAGACCCAGTACTTC
cdr3_aa: CASSLGTGQETQYF

d_call: TRBD1
v_call: TRBV7-2
clone_size: NA
j_call: TRBJ2-7
cdr3_nt: TGTGCCAGCAGGCGGGACAGGGCTAGCTCCTACGAGCAGTACTTC
cdr3_aa: CASRRDRASSYEQYF

d_call: NA
v_call: TRBV2
clone_size: once
j_call: TRBJ2-3
cdr3_nt: TGTGCCAGCAGTGAATCACTAGCCCTAAATTGGGATACGCAGTATTTT
cdr3_aa: CASSESLALNWDTQYF

d_call: NA
v_call: TRBV5-4
clone_size: NA
j_call: TRBJ2-7
cdr3_nt: TGTGCCAGCAGCTTGGACAGTAACGAGCAGTACTTC
cdr3_aa: CASSLDSNEQYF

d_call: NA
v_call: TRBV30
clone_size: NA
j_call: TRBJ1-5
cdr3_nt: TGTGCCTGGAGGCGGAGGGGTGAGAAGCCCCAGCATTTT
cdr3_aa: CAWRRRGEKPQHF

d_call: TRBD1
v_call: TRBV15
clone_size: NA
j_call: TRBJ2-7
cdr3_nt: TGTGCCACCAGCAGGCGGGGACAGGGGGCCTACGAGCAGTACTTC
cdr3_aa: CATSRRGQGAYEQYF

d_call: NA
v_call: TRBV28
clone_size: NA
j_call: TRBJ1-5
cdr3_nt: TGTGCCAGCAGCTATAGCAATCAGCCCCAGCATTTT
cdr3_aa: CASSYSNQPQHF

d_call: NA
v_call: TRBV20-1
clone_size: NA
j_call: TRBJ2-7
cdr3_nt: TGCAGTGCTAGAGATATTCCCGAGCAGTACTTC
cdr3_aa: CSARDIPEQYF

d_call: NA
v_call: TRBV11-2
clone_size: NA
j_call: TRBJ1-2
cdr3_nt: TGTGCCAGCAGCGAGGACACCTATCTCTGGGGCTACACCTTC
cdr3_aa: CASSEDTYLWGYTF

d_call: NA
v_call: TRBV28
clone_size: once
j_call: TRBJ1-2
cdr3_nt: TGTGCCAGCAGTTTATGTCCGGTGGCAACCGAGGGCTATGGCTACACCTTC
cdr3_aa: CASSLCPVATEGYGYTF

d_call: NA
v_call: TRBV6-5
clone_size: NA
j_call: TRBJ1-5
cdr3_nt: TGTGCCAGCAGTTACAAGAAGAGGGATCAGCCCCAGCATTTT
cdr3_aa: CASSYKKRDQPQHF

d_call: NA
v_call: TRBV2
clone_size: NA
j_call: TRBJ1-1
cdr3_nt: TGTGCCAGCAGCAGAGAAGCTTTCTTT
cdr3_aa: CASSREAFF

d_call: TRBD1
v_call: TRBV10-3
clone_size: NA
j_call: TRBJ2-7
cdr3_nt: TGTGCCATCAGGGGAACAGGGGGCGCCTCGGGGCAGTACTTC
cdr3_aa: CAIRGTGGASGQYF

d_call: TRBD2
v_call: TRBV27
clone_size: NA
j_call: TRBJ2-3
cdr3_nt: TGTGCCAGCAGTCGGACTAGCGGGACGTTTAGCACAGATACGCAGTATTTT
cdr3_aa: CASSRTSGTFSTDTQYF

d_call: NA
v_call: TRBV12-2
clone_size: NA
j_call: TRBJ1-1
cdr3_nt: TGTGCAAGTCGCTTAGCCTCAAGGGACAGGGGGCTCTCGGACACTGAAGCTTTCTTT
cdr3_aa: CASRLASRDRGLSDTEAFF

d_call: TRBD1
v_call: TRBV5-1
clone_size: NA
j_call: TRBJ2-3
cdr3_nt: TGCGCCAGCAGCTTGGAAGGGCAGGGGGTAGATACGCAGTATTTT
cdr3_aa: CASSLEGQGVDTQYF

d_call: TRBD1
v_call: TRBV7-8
clone_size: NA
j_call: TRBJ2-6
cdr3_nt: TGTGCCAGCAGCTTTGAGGGGACAGGCATCTTTTCGGACTCTGGGGCCAACGTCCTGACTTTC
cdr3_aa: CASSFEGTGIFSDSGANVLTF